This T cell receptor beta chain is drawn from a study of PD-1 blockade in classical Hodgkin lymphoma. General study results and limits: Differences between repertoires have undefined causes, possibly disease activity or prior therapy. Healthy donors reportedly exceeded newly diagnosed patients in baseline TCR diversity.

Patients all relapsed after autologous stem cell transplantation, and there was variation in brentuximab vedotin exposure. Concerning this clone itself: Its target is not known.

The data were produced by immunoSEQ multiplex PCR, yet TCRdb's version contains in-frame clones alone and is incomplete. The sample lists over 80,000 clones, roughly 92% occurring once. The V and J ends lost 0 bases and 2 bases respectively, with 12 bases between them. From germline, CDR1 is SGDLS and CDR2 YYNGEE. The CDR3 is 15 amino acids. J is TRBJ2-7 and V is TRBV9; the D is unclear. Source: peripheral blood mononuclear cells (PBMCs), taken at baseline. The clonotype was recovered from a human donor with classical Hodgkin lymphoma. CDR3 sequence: CASSVGPAGAYEQYF. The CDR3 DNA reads TGTGCCAGCAGCGTAGGGCCAGCAGGTGCCTACGAGCAGTACTTC.